Below, 12 T cell receptor beta chains from the same sample are listed, as sequenced in a study of T-cell memory formation after mild COVID-19. MiXCR was run by TCRdb on the 5' RACE reads, yielding one entry per CDR3 protein. The sample carries under 40,000 distinct CDR3 sequences, approximately 8.3% recorded once. Sequences were obtained from PBMCs or a T cell subset sorted from them (not recorded which). The origin of the receptors is a man aged 18 to 29 who had mild COVID-19 (a few samples of this study predate the infection). Cell type and time point are not known.

This clonotype was counted ten times or more. The chain is built from TRBV5-1 and TRBJ1-5; possibly TRBD1 for D (6 bases). This CDR3 has 15 residues. Trimming pared 5 bases from V and 3 bases from J, leaving 15 bases between. Germline V gives CDR1 SGHRS, CDR2 YFSETQ. Here the CDR3 reads CASRPYRAHNQPQHF. The CDR3 DNA reads as TGCGCCAGCAGACCTTACAGGGCCCACAATCAGCCCCAGCATTTT.

The CDR3, as DNA: TGTGCCAGCAGTTTATGGAGCTCCCAGACCTCTGGGGCCAACGTCCTGACTTTC. Translating it yields CASSLWSSQTSGANVLTF. V usage is TRBV28 and J usage is TRBJ2-6; D unresolved. The CDR3 length is 18 residues. Germline assignment: CDR1 MDHEN and CDR2 SYDVKM. Trimming removed 0 bases at V and 0 bases at J, with 12 bases between.

At least ten counts were recorded for this clonotype. This rearrangement joins TRBV20-1 to TRBJ2-5; D might be TRBD1 (7 bases). The germline V and J ends were trimmed by 4 bases and 0 bases, with 15 bases remaining between them. This CDR3 comprises 15 residues. Germline CDR1 is DFQATT and CDR2 is SNEGSKA (reference sequence). The CDR3 DNA reads as TGCAGTGCTAACCCAGGGGGGTCGTACCAAGAGACCCAGTACTTC. Amino acids: CSANPGGSYQETQYF.

The DNA for the CDR3 is TGTGCCAGCTCACAGGGGGCGGTCAATGAGCAGTTCTTC. It codes for CASSQGAVNEQFF. The chain uses TRBV18 and TRBJ2-1, with TRBD1 matching 7 bases. The CDR3 spans 13 residues. Looked up from germline, CDR1 is KGHSH and CDR2 is LQKENI. V was pared by 4 bases and J by 6 bases, with 3 bases of the junction left unmatched.

This clonotype appeared many times. The J gene is TRBJ1-3, the V gene TRBV6-1; possible D gene TRBD1, 6 bases. The germline gives CDR1 MNHNS, CDR2 SASEGT. The CDR3 loop spans 18 amino acids. With 4 bases removed from V and 2 bases from J, the gap between germline ends came to 21 bases. DNA of the CDR3: TGTGCCAGCAGTGTCCGGGGGGGGCCTCTAAGAGCTGGAAACACCATATATTTT. Translated, it gives CASSVRGGPLRAGNTIYF.

This rearrangement joins TRBV7-8 to TRBJ2-1, with D possibly called TRBD1 or TRBD2 (5 bases each). The CDR3 is 16 amino acids. The germline gives CDR1 SGHVS, CDR2 FQNEAQ. V was clipped by 1 base and J by 9 bases, with 19 bases between them. CDR3 region: CASSLGLGEYRGEQFF. CDR3 in DNA: TGTGCCAGCAGCTTAGGCTTGGGGGAATACCGGGGTGAGCAGTTCTTC.

This chain links TRBV6-6 with TRBJ2-3, with 9 bases aligning to TRBD2. CDR1 and CDR2 from the germline V gene are MNHNY and SVGAGI (reference sequence). J was trimmed by 5 bases and V by 10 bases; bases with no gene match: 7. The CDR3 is 13 amino acids. DNA of the CDR3: TGTGCCACCGGGACTAGCTATCGAGATACGCAGTATTTT. The encoded protein is CATGTSYRDTQYF.

This chain uses TRBV7-2 with TRBJ1-5; tentative D call: TRBD1 (5 bases). CDR3 length: 14 residues. CDR1 is SGHTA, CDR2 FQGNSA, per germline. The V and J ends lost 3 bases and 1 base respectively, with 7 bases between them. CDR3 in DNA: TGTGCCAGCAGCTTCAGGGCAAGCAATCAGCCCCAGCATTTT. It specifies CASSFRASNQPQHF.

This clonotype has ten or more counts. This chain connects TRBV7-9 to TRBJ2-5; D is unresolved. Trimming shortened V by 6 bases and J by 3 bases, and 8 bases separated the two germline ends. This CDR3 comprises 12 residues. CDR1 is SEHNR and CDR2 is FQNEAQ in the germline V gene (reference sequence). Here the CDR3 DNA reads TGTGCCAGCAGTCGGGCAGAAGAGACCCAGTACTTC. This gives the protein CASSRAEETQYF.

This clonotype was recorded at least ten times. The chain carries TRBV7-3 and TRBJ1-5; D uncertain. V was trimmed by 4 bases and J by 7 bases, leaving 11 bases between them. Germline CDR1 is SGHTA and CDR2 is FQGTGA. This CDR3 is 13 amino acids long. The CDR3 DNA reads TGTGCCAGCAGCTCCTTTCCGGGCCAGCCCCAGCATTTT. Translating gives CASSSFPGQPQHF.

This clonotype showed up many times. V usage is TRBV2 and J usage is TRBJ2-1; the D is unclear. Germline CDR1 and CDR2: SNHLY and FYNNEI. The CDR3 has 14 residues. Trimming cost V 5 bases and J 7 bases, with 15 bases left between them. The DNA of the CDR3 is TGTGCCAGCAGTAGACCCCCGAGCCGAAATGAGCAGTTCTTC. Residues: CASSRPPSRNEQFF.

This clonotype is classed as medium-sized. The genes are TRBV12-3 or TRBV12-4 and TRBJ2-5; TRBD1 aligns across 8 bases. There are 15 residues in the CDR3. J lost 4 bases, V lost 3 bases, and 7 bases had no gene match. The CDR3, as DNA: TGTGCCAGCAGTTTGGGTCAGGGGGCAATAGAGACCCAGTACTTC. Protein: CASSLGQGAIETQYF.